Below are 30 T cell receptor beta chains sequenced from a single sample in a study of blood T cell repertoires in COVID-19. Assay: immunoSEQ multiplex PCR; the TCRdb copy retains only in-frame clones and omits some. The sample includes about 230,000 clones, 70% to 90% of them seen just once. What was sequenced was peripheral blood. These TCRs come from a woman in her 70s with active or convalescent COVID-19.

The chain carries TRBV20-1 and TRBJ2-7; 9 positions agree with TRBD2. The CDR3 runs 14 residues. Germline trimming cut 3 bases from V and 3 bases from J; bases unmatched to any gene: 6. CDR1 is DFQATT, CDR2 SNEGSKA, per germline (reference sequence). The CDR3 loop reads CSASFAGGNYEQYF. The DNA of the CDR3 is TGCAGTGCTAGTTTTGCGGGGGGGAACTACGAGCAGTACTTC.

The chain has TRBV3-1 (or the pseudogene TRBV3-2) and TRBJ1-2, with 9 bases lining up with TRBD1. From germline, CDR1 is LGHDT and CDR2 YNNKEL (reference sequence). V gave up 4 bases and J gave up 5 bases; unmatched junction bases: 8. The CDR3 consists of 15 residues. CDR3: CASSLARDREYGYTF. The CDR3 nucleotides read TGTGCCAGCAGCCTCGCTCGGGACAGGGAATATGGCTACACCTTC.

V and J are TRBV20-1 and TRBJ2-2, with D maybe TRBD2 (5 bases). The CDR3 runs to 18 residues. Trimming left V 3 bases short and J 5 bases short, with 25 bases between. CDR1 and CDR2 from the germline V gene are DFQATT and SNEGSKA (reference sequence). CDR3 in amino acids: CSASPPRGSMGSTGELFF. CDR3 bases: TGCAGTGCTAGTCCCCCCCGTGGGAGTATGGGGAGTACCGGGGAGCTGTTTTTT.

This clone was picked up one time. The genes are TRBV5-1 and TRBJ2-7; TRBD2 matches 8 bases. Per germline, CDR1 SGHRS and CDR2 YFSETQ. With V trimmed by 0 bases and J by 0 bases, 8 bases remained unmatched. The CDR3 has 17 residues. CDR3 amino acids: CASSLGDRGGSSYEQYF. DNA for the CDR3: TGCGCCAGCAGCTTGGGGGACCGCGGGGGGAGCTCCTACGAGCAGTACTTC.

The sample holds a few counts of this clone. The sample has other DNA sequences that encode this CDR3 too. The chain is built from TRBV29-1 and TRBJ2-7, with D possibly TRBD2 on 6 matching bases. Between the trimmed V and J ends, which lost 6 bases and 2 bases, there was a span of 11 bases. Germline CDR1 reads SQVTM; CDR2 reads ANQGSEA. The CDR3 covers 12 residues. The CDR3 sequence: CSVSRGTYEQYF. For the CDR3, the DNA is TGCAGCGTCTCGCGGGGAACCTACGAGCAGTACTTC.

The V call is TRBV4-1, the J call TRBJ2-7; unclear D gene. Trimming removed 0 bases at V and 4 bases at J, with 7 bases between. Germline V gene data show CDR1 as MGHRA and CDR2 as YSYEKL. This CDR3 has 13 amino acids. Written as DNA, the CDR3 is TGCGCCAGCAGCCAAGACAGTCAATACGAGCAGTACTTC. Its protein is CASSQDSQYEQYF.

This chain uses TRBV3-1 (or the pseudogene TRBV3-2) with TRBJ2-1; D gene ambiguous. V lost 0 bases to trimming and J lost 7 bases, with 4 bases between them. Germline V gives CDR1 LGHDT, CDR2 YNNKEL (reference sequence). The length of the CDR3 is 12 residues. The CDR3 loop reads CASSQDSNEQFF. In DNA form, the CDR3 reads TGTGCCAGCAGCCAAGACTCTAATGAGCAGTTCTTC.

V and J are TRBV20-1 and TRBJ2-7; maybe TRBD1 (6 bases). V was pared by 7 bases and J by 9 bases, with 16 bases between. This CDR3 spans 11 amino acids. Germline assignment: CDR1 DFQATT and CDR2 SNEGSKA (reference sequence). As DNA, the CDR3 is TGCAGTGTCCGACAGGATCTAAGGCAGTACTTC. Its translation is CSVRQDLRQYF.

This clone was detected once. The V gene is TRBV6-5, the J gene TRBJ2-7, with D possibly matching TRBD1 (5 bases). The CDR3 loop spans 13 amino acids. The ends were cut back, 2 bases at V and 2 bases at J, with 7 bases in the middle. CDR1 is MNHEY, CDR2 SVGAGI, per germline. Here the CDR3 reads CASSYGAAYEQYF. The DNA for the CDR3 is TGTGCCAGCAGTTACGGGGCTGCCTACGAGCAGTACTTC.

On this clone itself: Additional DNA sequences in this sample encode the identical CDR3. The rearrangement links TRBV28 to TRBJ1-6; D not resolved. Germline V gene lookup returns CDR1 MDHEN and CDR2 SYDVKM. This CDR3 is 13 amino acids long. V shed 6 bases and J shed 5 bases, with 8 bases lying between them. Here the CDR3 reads CASSRVDNSPLHF. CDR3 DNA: TGTGCCAGCAGCCGGGTCGATAATTCACCCCTCCACTTT. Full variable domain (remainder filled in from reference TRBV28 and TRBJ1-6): DVKVTQSSRYLVKRTGEKVFLECVQDMDHENMFWYRQDPGLGLRLIYFSYDVKMKEKGDIPEGYSVSREKKERFSLILESASTNQTSMYLCASSRVDNSPLHFGNGTRLTVT.

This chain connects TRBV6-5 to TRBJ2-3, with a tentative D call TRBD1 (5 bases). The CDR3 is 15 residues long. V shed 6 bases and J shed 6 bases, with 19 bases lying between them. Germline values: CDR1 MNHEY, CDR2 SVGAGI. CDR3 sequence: CASSLGKLPGDTQYF. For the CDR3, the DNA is TGTGCCAGCAGCCTGGGAAAACTCCCAGGGGATACGCAGTATTTT.

The CDR3 DNA reads TGTGCCATCAAACCCACAGGAGGGTCATGGGAGCAGTTCTTC. Protein sequence: CAIKPTGGSWEQFF. V and J are TRBV10-3 and TRBJ2-1; perhaps TRBD2 as D (6 bases). The CDR3 loop spans 14 amino acids. Germline V gene sequence: CDR1 ENHRY, CDR2 SYGVKD. V was trimmed by 7 bases and J by 10 bases, leaving 20 bases between them.

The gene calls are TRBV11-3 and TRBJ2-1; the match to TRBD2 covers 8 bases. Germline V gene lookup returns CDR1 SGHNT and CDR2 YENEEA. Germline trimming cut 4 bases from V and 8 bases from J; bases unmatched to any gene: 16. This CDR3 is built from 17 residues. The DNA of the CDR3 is TGTGCCAGCAGCTCCCGAGCGGGAGACCTACAGGACGATGAGCAGTTCTTC. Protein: CASSSRAGDLQDDEQFF.

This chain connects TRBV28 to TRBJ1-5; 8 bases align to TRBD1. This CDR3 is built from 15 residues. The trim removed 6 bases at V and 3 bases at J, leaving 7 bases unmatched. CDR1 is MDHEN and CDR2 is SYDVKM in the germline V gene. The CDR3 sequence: CASSPGQANNQPQHF. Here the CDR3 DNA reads TGTGCCAGCAGCCCGGGACAGGCCAACAATCAGCCCCAGCATTTT.

The CDR3 DNA is TGTGCCAGCAGACTGGAGGGGGCACTTGCTGAAGCTTTCTTT. This codes for CASRLEGALAEAFF. V usage is TRBV5-6 and J usage is TRBJ1-1, with 7 bases matching TRBD1. Germline V gene data show CDR1 as SGHDT and CDR2 as YYEEEE. CDR3 length: 14 amino acids. V lost 5 bases, J lost 6 bases, and 10 bases stayed unmatched.

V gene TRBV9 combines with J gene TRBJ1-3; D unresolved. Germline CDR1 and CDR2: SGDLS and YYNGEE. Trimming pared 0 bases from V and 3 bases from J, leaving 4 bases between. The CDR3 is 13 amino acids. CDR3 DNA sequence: TGTGCCAGCAGCGTAGACGGTGGAAACACCATATATTTT. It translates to CASSVDGGNTIYF.

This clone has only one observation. CDR3 protein: CALAGGQGFSPLHF. For the CDR3, the DNA is TGTGCCTTAGCTGGAGGACAGGGTTTTTCACCCCTCCACTTT. The J gene is TRBJ1-6, the V gene TRBV30, with 8 bases matching TRBD1. The V segment lost 7 bases and the J segment 9 bases; nucleotides outside the gene matches: 11. CDR3 length: 14 residues. The germline gives CDR1 GTSNPN, CDR2 SVGIG (reference sequence).

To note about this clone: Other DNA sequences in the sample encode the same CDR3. The CDR3 DNA sequence: TGTGCCAGTAGTATCAGGGATGGGGAGACCCAGTACTTC. Protein: CASSIRDGETQYF. This chain uses TRBV19 with TRBJ2-5; D is possibly TRBD1 (5 bases). The CDR3 runs 13 residues. The V gene's germline CDR1 is LNHDA and CDR2 SQIVND (reference sequence). V was pared by 3 bases and J by 5 bases, with 10 bases between. Full variable domain (missing parts from reference TRBV19 and TRBJ2-5): DGGITQSPKYLFRKEGQNVTLSCEQNLNHDAMYWYRQDPGQGLRLIYYSQIVNDFQKGDIAEGYSVSREKKESFPLTVTSAQKNPTAFYLCASSIRDGETQYFGPGTRLLVL.

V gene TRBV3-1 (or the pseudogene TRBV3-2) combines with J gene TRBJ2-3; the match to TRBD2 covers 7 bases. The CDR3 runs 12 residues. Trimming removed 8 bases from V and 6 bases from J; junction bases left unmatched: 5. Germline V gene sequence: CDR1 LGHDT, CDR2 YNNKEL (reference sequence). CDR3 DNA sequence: TGTGCCAGCCAAGCGGGGTACGATACGCAGTATTTT. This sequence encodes CASQAGYDTQYF.

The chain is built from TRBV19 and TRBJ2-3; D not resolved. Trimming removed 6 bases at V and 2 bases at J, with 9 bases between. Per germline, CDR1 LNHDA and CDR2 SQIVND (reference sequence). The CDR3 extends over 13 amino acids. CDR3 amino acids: CASRSTLTDTQYF. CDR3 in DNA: TGTGCCAGTAGATCGACTCTCACAGATACGCAGTATTTT.

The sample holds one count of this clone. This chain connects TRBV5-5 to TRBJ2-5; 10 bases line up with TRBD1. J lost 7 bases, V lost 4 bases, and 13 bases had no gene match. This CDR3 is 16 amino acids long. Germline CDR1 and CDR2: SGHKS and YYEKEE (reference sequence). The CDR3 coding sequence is TGTGCCAGCAGCCCACTACCGGGACAGGGGTGGGGGACCCAGTACTTC. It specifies CASSPLPGQGWGTQYF.

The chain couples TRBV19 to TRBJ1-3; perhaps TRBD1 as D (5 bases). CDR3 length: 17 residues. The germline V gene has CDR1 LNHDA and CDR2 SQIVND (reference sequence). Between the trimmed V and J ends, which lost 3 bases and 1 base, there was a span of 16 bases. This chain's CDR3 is CASSIQRPGDSGNTIYF. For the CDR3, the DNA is TGTGCCAGTAGTATCCAACGGCCGGGGGATTCTGGAAACACCATATATTTT.

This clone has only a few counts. DNA for the CDR3: TGTGCCACCAGCAGCGACAGGGGTTCGGATATGAACACTGAAGCTTTCTTT. The encoded protein is CATSSDRGSDMNTEAFF. The chain is built from TRBV15 and TRBJ1-1; 8 bases align to TRBD1. The CDR3 loop spans 17 amino acids. Germline trimming cut 3 bases from V and 0 bases from J; bases unmatched to any gene: 9. Germline V gives CDR1 LNHNV, CDR2 YYDKDF (reference sequence).

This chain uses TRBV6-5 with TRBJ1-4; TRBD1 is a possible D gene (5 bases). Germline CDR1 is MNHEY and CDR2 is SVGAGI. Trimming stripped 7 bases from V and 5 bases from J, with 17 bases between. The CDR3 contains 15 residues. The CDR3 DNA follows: TGTGCCAGCAAGCTAAAATTGACAGTCAATGAAAAACTGTTTTTT. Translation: CASKLKLTVNEKLFF.

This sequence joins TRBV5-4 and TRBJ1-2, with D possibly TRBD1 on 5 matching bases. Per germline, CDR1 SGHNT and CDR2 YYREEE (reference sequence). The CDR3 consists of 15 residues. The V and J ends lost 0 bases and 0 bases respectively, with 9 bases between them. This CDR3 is CASSLGQPANYGYTF. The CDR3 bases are TGTGCCAGCAGCTTGGGACAGCCAGCTAACTATGGCTACACCTTC. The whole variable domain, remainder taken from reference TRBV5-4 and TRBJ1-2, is ETGVTQSPTHLIKTRGQQVTLRCSSQSGHNTVSWYQQALGQGPQFIFQYYREEENGRGNFPPRFSGLQFPNYSSELNVNALELDDSALYLCASSLGQPANYGYTFGSGTRLTVV.

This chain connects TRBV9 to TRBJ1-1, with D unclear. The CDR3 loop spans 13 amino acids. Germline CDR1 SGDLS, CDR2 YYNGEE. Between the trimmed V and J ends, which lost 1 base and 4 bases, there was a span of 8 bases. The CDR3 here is CASSVSGVTEAFF. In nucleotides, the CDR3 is TGTGCCAGCAGCGTATCGGGTGTCACTGAAGCTTTCTTT.

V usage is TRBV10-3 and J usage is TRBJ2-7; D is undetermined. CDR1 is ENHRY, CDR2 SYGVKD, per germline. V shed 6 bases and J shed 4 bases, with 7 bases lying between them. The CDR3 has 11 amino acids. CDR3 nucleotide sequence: TGTGCCATCAGCTCCGTTTACGAGCAGTACTTC. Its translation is CAISSVYEQYF.

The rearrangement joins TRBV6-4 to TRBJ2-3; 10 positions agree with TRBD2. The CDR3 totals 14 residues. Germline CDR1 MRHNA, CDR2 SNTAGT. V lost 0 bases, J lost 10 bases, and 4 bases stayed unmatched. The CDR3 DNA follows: TGTGCCAGCAGTGACTCGCCTAGCGGGGGCGCGCAGTATTTT. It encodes CASSDSPSGGAQYF.

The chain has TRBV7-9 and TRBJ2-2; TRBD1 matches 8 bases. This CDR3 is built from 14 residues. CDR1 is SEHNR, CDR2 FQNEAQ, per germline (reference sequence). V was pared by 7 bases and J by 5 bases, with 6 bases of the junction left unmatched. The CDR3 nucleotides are TGTGCCAGCATAGGGCAGGGGGCTACCGGGGAGCTGTTTTTT. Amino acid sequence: CASIGQGATGELFF.

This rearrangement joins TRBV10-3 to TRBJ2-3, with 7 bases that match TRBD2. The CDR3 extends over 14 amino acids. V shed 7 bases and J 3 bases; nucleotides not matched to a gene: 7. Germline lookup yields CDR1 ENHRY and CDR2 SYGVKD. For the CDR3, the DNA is TGTGCCATCACGGCCAGCGGGGTGACAGATACGCAGTATTTT. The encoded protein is CAITASGVTDTQYF.